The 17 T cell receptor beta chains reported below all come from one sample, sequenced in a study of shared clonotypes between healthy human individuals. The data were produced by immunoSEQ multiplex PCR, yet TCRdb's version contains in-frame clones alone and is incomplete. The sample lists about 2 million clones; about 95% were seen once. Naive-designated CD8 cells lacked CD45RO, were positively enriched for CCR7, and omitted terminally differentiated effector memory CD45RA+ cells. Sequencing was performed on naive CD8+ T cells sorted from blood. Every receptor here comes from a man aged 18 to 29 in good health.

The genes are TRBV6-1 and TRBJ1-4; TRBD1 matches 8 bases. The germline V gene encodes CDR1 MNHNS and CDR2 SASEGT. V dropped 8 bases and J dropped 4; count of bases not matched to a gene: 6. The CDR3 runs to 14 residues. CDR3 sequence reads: CASLRDRNNEKLFF. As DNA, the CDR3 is TGTGCCAGCTTACGGGACAGGAATAATGAAAAACTGTTTTTT.

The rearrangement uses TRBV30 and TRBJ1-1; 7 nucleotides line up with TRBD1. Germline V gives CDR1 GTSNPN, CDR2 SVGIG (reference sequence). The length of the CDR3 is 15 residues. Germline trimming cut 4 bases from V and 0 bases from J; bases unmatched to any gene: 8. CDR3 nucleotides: TGTGCCTGGAATACAGGGGCCGGCCTGAACACTGAAGCTTTCTTT. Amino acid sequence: CAWNTGAGLNTEAFF.

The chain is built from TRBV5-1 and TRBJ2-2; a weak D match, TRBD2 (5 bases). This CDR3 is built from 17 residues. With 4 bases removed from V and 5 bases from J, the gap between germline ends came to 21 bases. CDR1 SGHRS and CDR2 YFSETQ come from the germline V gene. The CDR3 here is CASSLESTGKWTGELFF. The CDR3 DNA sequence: TGCGCCAGCAGCCTCGAGAGCACGGGAAAGTGGACCGGGGAGCTGTTTTTT.

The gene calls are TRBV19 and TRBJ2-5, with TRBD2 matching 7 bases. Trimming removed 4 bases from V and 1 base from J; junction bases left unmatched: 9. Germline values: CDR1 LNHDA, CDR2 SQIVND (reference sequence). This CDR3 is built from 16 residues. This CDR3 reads CASSNPERGVQETQYF. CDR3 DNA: TGTGCCAGTAGTAACCCTGAGCGGGGAGTCCAAGAGACCCAGTACTTC.

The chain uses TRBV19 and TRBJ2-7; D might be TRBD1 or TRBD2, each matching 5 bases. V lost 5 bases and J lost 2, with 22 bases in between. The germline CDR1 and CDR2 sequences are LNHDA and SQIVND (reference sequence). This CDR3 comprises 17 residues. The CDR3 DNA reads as TGTGCCAGTAGTCTTTCGGGGACCGAGTCCCCGACCTACGAGCAGTACTTC. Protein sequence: CASSLSGTESPTYEQYF. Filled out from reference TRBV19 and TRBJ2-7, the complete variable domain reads DGGITQSPKYLFRKEGQNVTLSCEQNLNHDAMYWYRQDPGQGLRLIYYSQIVNDFQKGDIAEGYSVSREKKESFPLTVTSAQKNPTAFYLCASSLSGTESPTYEQYFGPGTRLTVT.

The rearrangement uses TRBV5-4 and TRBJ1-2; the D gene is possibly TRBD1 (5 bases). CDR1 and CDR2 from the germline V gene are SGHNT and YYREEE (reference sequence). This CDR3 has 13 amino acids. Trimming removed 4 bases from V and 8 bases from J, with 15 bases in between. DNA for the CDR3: TGTGCCAGCAGCCAGGGCCGTGCGGACGGCTACACCTTC. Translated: CASSQGRADGYTF.

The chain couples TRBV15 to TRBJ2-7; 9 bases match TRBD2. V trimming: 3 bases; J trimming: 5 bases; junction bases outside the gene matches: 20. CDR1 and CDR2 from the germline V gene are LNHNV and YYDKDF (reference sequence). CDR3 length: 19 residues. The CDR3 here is CATSSRLGAGGPNPDEQYF. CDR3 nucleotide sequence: TGTGCCACCAGCAGCCGACTCGGCGCGGGGGGGCCGAATCCCGACGAGCAGTACTTC.

The CDR3 region has the DNA TGTGCCAGCAGGCCCACACCAGGCTCCTACGAGCAGTACTTC. Its translation: CASRPTPGSYEQYF. The V gene is TRBV27, the J gene TRBJ2-7; no firm D call. The CDR3 loop spans 14 amino acids. Trimming took off 6 bases at V and 0 bases at J, with 12 bases between the two ends. Germline CDR1 reads MNHEY; CDR2 reads SMNVEV (reference sequence).

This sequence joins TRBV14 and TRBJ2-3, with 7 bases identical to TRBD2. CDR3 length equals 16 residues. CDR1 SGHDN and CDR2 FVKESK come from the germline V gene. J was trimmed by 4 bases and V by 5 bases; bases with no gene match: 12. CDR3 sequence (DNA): TGTGCCAGCAGCGGGGCGGGAGCGAATAAGGCAGATACGCAGTATTTT. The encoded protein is CASSGAGANKADTQYF.

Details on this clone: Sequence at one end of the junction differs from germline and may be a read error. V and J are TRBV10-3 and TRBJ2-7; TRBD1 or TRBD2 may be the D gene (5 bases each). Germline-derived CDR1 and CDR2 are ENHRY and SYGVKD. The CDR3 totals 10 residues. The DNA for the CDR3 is TGCGCGGTTGGGGACCACGAGCAGTACTTC. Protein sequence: CAVGDHEQYF.

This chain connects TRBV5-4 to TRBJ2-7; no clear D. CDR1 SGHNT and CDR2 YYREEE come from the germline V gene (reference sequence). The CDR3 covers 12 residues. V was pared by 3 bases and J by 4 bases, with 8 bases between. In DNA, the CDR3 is TGTGCCAGCAGCTCCTGGGGATACGAGCAGTACTTC. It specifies CASSSWGYEQYF.

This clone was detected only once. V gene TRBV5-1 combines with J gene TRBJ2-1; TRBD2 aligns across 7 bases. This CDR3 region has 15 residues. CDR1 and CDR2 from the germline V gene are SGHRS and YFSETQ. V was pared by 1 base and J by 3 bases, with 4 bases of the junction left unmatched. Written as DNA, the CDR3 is TGCGCCAGCAGCTTGACTAGCGAGTACTACAATGAGCAGTTCTTC. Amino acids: CASSLTSEYYNEQFF.

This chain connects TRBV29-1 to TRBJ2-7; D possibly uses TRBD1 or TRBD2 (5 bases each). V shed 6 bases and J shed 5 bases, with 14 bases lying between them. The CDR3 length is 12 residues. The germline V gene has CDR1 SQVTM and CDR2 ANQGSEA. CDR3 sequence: CSVAGTPNEQYF. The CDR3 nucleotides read TGCAGCGTGGCCGGGACGCCTAACGAGCAGTACTTC.

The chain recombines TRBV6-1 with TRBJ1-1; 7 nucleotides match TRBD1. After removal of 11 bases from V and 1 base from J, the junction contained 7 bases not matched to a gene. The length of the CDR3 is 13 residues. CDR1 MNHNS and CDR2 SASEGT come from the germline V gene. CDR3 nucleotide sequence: TGTGCCGCCTACAGGGGATCGAACACTGAAGCTTTCTTT. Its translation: CAAYRGSNTEAFF.

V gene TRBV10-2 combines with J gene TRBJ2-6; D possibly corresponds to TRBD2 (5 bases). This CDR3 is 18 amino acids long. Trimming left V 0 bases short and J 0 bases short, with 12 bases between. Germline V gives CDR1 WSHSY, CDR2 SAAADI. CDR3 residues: CASSESTGGTSGANVLTF. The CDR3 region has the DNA TGCGCCAGCAGTGAGTCGACTGGAGGAACCTCTGGGGCCAACGTCCTGACTTTC.

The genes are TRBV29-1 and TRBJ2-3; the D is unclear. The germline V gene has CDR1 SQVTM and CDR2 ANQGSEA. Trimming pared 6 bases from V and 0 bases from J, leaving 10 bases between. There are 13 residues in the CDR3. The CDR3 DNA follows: TGCAGCGTAATTCGCCCTAGCACAGATACGCAGTATTTT. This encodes CSVIRPSTDTQYF.

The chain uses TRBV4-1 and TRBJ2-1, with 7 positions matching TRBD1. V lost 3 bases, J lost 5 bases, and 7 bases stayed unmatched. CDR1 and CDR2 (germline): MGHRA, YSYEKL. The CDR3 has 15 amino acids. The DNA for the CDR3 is TGCGCCAGCAGCCAGGCCCCGGGACAGCACAATGAGCAGTTCTTC. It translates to CASSQAPGQHNEQFF.